The 30 T cell receptor beta chains in this list originate from one sample, sequenced in a study of PD-L1 blockade in urothelial cancer. Sequencing used immunoSEQ multiplex PCR; TCRdb keeps in-frame clones, though not all of them. The sample includes around 100,000 clones, about 85% of them seen just once. Source: PBMCs, taken around atezolizumab (anti-PD-L1) treatment. The receptors were sampled from a man in his fifties with urothelial cancer.

V gene TRBV7-9 combines with J gene TRBJ2-3, with TRBD2 matching 7 bases. The CDR3 sequence is 14 residues long. The V gene's germline CDR1 is SEHNR and CDR2 FQNEAQ (reference sequence). V was clipped by 0 bases and J by 5 bases; unmatched bases: 2. CDR3: CASSLAGGEDTQYF. The CDR3 DNA sequence: TGTGCCAGCAGCTTAGCGGGAGGGGAAGATACGCAGTATTTT.

This chain joins TRBV7-6 and TRBJ2-2; TRBD1 matches at 7 bases. The CDR3 runs to 17 residues. The V gene's germline CDR1 is SGHVS and CDR2 FNYEAQ. Germline trimming cut 1 base from V and 1 base from J; bases unmatched to any gene: 6. The DNA of the CDR3 is TGTGCCAGCAGCTTAGGGGCCGGGACAGTGAACACCGGGGAGCTGTTTTTT. Translating gives CASSLGAGTVNTGELFF.

The chain joins TRBV7-9 to TRBJ2-2, with a possible D match to TRBD2 (6 bases). The CDR3 sequence is 13 residues long. Germline-derived CDR1 and CDR2 are SEHNR and FQNEAQ (reference sequence). V dropped 6 bases and J dropped 7 bases, with 12 bases sitting between them. The CDR3: CASRPSGYGELFF. CDR3 DNA: TGTGCCAGCAGGCCGAGCGGGTACGGGGAGCTGTTTTTT. Together with reference TRBV7-9 and TRBJ2-2, the CDR3 gives the full variable domain: DTGVSQNPRHKITKRGQNVTFRCDPISEHNRLYWYRQTLGQGPEFLTYFQNEAQLEKSRLLSDRFSAERPKGSFSTLEIQRTEQGDSAMYLCASRPSGYGELFFGEGSRLTVL.

This CDR3 reads CASSEQTGPHYGYTF. For the CDR3, the DNA is TGTGCCAGCAGTGAGCAGACAGGGCCCCACTATGGCTACACCTTC. This chain uses TRBV6-1 with TRBJ1-2; TRBD1 aligns across 7 bases. Germline CDR1 reads MNHNS; CDR2 reads SASEGT. The CDR3 covers 15 residues. V trimming: 3 bases; J trimming: 3 bases; junction bases outside the gene matches: 7.

This clone was seen just once. The genes are TRBV18 and TRBJ1-5; 10 positions match TRBD1. The V gene end was trimmed by 5 bases and the J gene end by 4 bases; junction bases not matched to a gene: 8. Germline loops: CDR1 KGHSH, CDR2 LQKENI. The CDR3 is 16 residues long. The CDR3 protein is CASSTTGTGANQPQHF. CDR3 DNA sequence: TGTGCCAGCTCAACTACCGGGACAGGGGCGAATCAGCCCCAGCATTTT.

In this sample, this clone turned up once. This chain joins TRBV6-1 and TRBJ1-6; D call uncertain. The length of the CDR3 is 17 residues. Germline V gene lookup returns CDR1 MNHNS and CDR2 SASEGT. The V end was cut by 4 bases, the J end by 9 bases, with 22 bases between. DNA for the CDR3: TGTGCCAGCAGTGGACCTCATAGGAGATTTGGTATTTCACCCCTCCACTTT. It encodes CASSGPHRRFGISPLHF.

The rearrangement joins TRBV6-1 to TRBJ1-1, with D possibly matching TRBD1 (6 bases). The CDR3 contains 12 residues. The germline V and J ends were trimmed by 8 bases and 1 base, with 8 bases remaining between them. Germline CDR1 is MNHNS and CDR2 is SASEGT. CDR3 sequence (DNA): TGTGCCAGCGGACAGAGGAACACTGAAGCTTTCTTT. Its protein is CASGQRNTEAFF.

The V call is TRBV7-9, the J call TRBJ2-6; perhaps TRBD2 as D (6 bases). The CDR3 covers 19 residues. Looked up from germline, CDR1 is SEHNR and CDR2 is FQNEAQ (reference sequence). V was pared by 3 bases and J by 0 bases, with 18 bases between. The CDR3 here is CASSLRDGSPSSGANVLTF. DNA for the CDR3: TGTGCCAGCAGCTTGCGGGACGGATCTCCTAGCTCTGGGGCCAACGTCCTGACTTTC.

The V gene is TRBV7-9, the J gene TRBJ2-7, with D tentatively TRBD1 (5 bases). The germline CDR1 and CDR2 sequences are SEHNR and FQNEAQ (reference sequence). The CDR3 loop spans 12 amino acids. V dropped 1 base and J dropped 6 bases, with 7 bases sitting between them. CDR3 amino acids: CASSLERGEQYF. CDR3 DNA sequence: TGTGCCAGCAGCTTAGAAAGGGGCGAGCAGTACTTC. Together with reference TRBV7-9 and TRBJ2-7, the CDR3 gives the full variable domain: DTGVSQNPRHKITKRGQNVTFRCDPISEHNRLYWYRQTLGQGPEFLTYFQNEAQLEKSRLLSDRFSAERPKGSFSTLEIQRTEQGDSAMYLCASSLERGEQYFGPGTRLTVT.

The chain joins TRBV5-4 to TRBJ2-5; 11 nucleotides agree with TRBD2. The CDR3 is made up of 16 amino acids. The V and J ends lost 4 bases and 4 bases, in that order; junction bases with no gene match: 9. Germline assignment: CDR1 SGHNT and CDR2 YYREEE (reference sequence). CDR3 DNA sequence: TGTGCCAGCAGCATTAGCGGGAGGGCTATCGGAGAGACCCAGTACTTC. It specifies CASSISGRAIGETQYF.

This chain joins TRBV7-3 and TRBJ2-2; no firm D call. CDR3 length equals 14 residues. V lost 5 bases to trimming and J lost 7 bases, with 14 bases between them. Germline CDR1 SGHTA, CDR2 FQGTGA. CDR3 nucleotides: TGTGCCAGCAGCCCTTCGAGTAATGGCGGGGAGCTGTTTTTT. Translation gives CASSPSSNGGELFF.

In DNA form, the CDR3 reads TGTGCCATCAGTGTGAGTCGGACTAGCGGGAGTGACACCTACGAGCAGTACTTC. It is translated as CAISVSRTSGSDTYEQYF. The V gene is TRBV10-3, the J gene TRBJ2-7, with 13 bases identical to TRBD2. There are 18 residues in the CDR3. Germline CDR1 is ENHRY and CDR2 is SYGVKD. With 4 bases clipped from V and 2 bases from J, the junction kept 11 bases outside the gene matches.

V usage is TRBV19 and J usage is TRBJ1-1; 7 bases align to TRBD1. There are 14 residues in the CDR3. The germline CDR1 and CDR2 sequences are LNHDA and SQIVND (reference sequence). With V trimmed by 6 bases and J by 5 bases, 9 bases remained unmatched. The CDR3 sequence is CASSARRQGTEAFF. Here the CDR3 DNA reads TGTGCCAGTAGCGCGAGAAGACAGGGAACTGAAGCTTTCTTT.

The chain has TRBV7-9 and TRBJ2-4; 13 bases map to TRBD2. Germline V gene sequence: CDR1 SEHNR, CDR2 FQNEAQ (reference sequence). This CDR3 is 16 amino acids long. Unmatched junction bases numbered 4, after V lost 6 bases and J lost 2 bases. CDR3 in DNA: TGTGCCAGCAGGCAGACTAGCGGGAGGACCAAAAACATTCAGTACTTC. Translating gives CASRQTSGRTKNIQYF.

The J gene is TRBJ2-7, the V gene TRBV6-5; 16 bases align to TRBD2. Per germline, CDR1 MNHEY and CDR2 SVGAGI. J lost 12 bases, V lost 6 bases, and 5 bases had no gene match. The CDR3 runs 13 residues. The CDR3 coding sequence is TGTGCCAGCAGACCGGGACTAGCGGGAGGGTTGTACTTC. Encoded protein: CASRPGLAGGLYF.

The V and J genes are TRBV2 and TRBJ1-4; TRBD1 aligns across 10 bases. CDR3 length: 14 residues. The germline V gene encodes CDR1 SNHLY and CDR2 FYNNEI. J lost 9 bases, V lost 6 bases, and 7 bases had no gene match. CDR3 DNA sequence: TGTGCCAGCAGGGGGACAGGGGAATGGAAAAAACTGTTTTTT. Residues: CASRGTGEWKKLFF.

V usage is TRBV9 and J usage is TRBJ1-4; perhaps TRBD1 as D (5 bases). V was cut by 2 bases and J by 0 bases, with 8 bases left in between. There are 15 residues in the CDR3. Germline CDR1 reads SGDLS; CDR2 reads YYNGEE. The CDR3 protein is CASSVGTATNEKLFF. CDR3 nucleotide sequence: TGTGCCAGCAGCGTGGGGACTGCAACTAATGAAAAACTGTTTTTT.

The J gene is TRBJ2-7, the V gene TRBV5-4; TRBD2 aligns across 11 bases. V lost 4 bases and J lost 7; bases outside the gene matches: 22. Germline lookup yields CDR1 SGHNT and CDR2 YYREEE (reference sequence). This CDR3 spans 19 amino acids. The chain's CDR3 is CASSPNLGTASGRYGEQYF. Here the CDR3 DNA reads TGTGCCAGCAGCCCTAATTTGGGAACAGCTAGCGGGAGGTACGGTGAGCAGTACTTC.

V gene TRBV9 combines with J gene TRBJ1-1; weak D call: TRBD1 (5 bases). The V end was cut by 4 bases, the J end by 11 bases, with 18 bases between. Germline CDR1 is SGDLS and CDR2 is YYNGEE. The CDR3 has 13 residues. CDR3 amino acids: CASSPGQGADAFF. For the CDR3, the DNA is TGTGCCAGCAGCCCAGGACAAGGGGCGGATGCTTTCTTT.

This clone was counted once. The chain has TRBV5-6 and TRBJ1-1; D may be TRBD1 (6 bases). The CDR3 loop spans 15 amino acids. V lost 4 bases and J 5 bases, leaving 18 bases between the germline ends. CDR1 and CDR2 from the germline V gene are SGHDT and YYEEEE. The chain's CDR3 is CASSTFVGAGTEAFF. The CDR3 coding sequence is TGTGCCAGCAGCACGTTTGTGGGGGCAGGAACTGAAGCTTTCTTT.

This clone was seen only once. The chain is built from TRBV30 and TRBJ2-1; tentatively, D is TRBD1 (6 bases). Looked up from germline, CDR1 is GTSNPN and CDR2 is SVGIG (reference sequence). V lost 3 bases, J lost 6 bases, and 9 bases lay in between. The CDR3 is made up of 12 amino acids. The CDR3, as DNA: TGTGCCTGGAGCCGGGACACCAATGAGCAGTTCTTC. It encodes CAWSRDTNEQFF.

The chain has TRBV2 and TRBJ2-3; 8 positions match TRBD1. This CDR3 is built from 16 residues. Germline assignment: CDR1 SNHLY and CDR2 FYNNEI. The V segment lost 3 bases and the J segment 10 bases; nucleotides outside the gene matches: 15. The CDR3 sequence: CASSEYAGGKVMAQYF. CDR3 in DNA: TGTGCCAGCAGTGAGTATGCAGGGGGCAAAGTCATGGCGCAGTATTTT.

The genes are TRBV5-5 and TRBJ2-2, with 11 bases lining up with TRBD2. CDR1 SGHKS and CDR2 YYEKEE come from the germline V gene (reference sequence). Trimming removed 7 bases from V and 3 bases from J; junction bases left unmatched: 5. The CDR3 consists of 15 residues. The CDR3 DNA is TGTGCCAGCCGACGGACTAGCGGGTACACCGGGGAGCTGTTTTTT. Protein: CASRRTSGYTGELFF. The variable domain in full, with the rest retrieved from reference TRBV5-5 and TRBJ2-2, is DAGVTQSPTHLIKTRGQQVTLRCSPISGHKSVSWYQQVLGQGPQFIFQYYEKEERGRGNFPDRFSARQFPNYSSELNVNALLLGDSALYLCASRRTSGYTGELFFGEGSRLTVL.

The chain links TRBV2 to TRBJ1-4; 9 positions agree with TRBD1. V lost 7 bases and J lost 8; bases outside the gene matches: 8. Germline-derived CDR1 and CDR2 are SNHLY and FYNNEI. The CDR3 is 14 residues long. CDR3 in DNA: TGTGCCAGCATGCGACAGGGGGTAGGGGAAAAACTGTTTTTT. Protein sequence: CASMRQGVGEKLFF.

This clone was counted a few times. J is TRBJ1-3 and V is TRBV9; TRBD1 is a possible D gene (5 bases). CDR3 length: 15 residues. The germline V gene encodes CDR1 SGDLS and CDR2 YYNGEE. Between the trimmed V and J ends, which lost 4 bases and 0 bases, there was a span of 11 bases. The CDR3 spells CASSHDSSSGNTIYF. CDR3 nucleotide sequence: TGTGCCAGCAGCCACGACAGTAGCTCTGGAAACACCATATATTTT.

The V gene is TRBV5-1, the J gene TRBJ2-3; D perhaps matches TRBD2 (7 bases). There are 14 residues in the CDR3. Germline V gives CDR1 SGHRS, CDR2 YFSETQ. V was trimmed by 7 bases and J by 0 bases, leaving 12 bases between them. CDR3 sequence: CASGSGGSTDTQYF. Written as DNA, the CDR3 is TGCGCCAGCGGCTCGGGGGGCAGCACAGATACGCAGTATTTT.

The rearrangement joins TRBV2 to TRBJ1-6, with TRBD1 matching over 12 bases. The CDR3 consists of 16 residues. The V gene's germline CDR1 is SNHLY and CDR2 FYNNEI. V lost 7 bases and J lost 7; bases outside the gene matches: 8. CDR3 sequence (DNA): TGTGCCAGCAAAAACATGGGACAGGGGGCAAATTCACCCCTCCACTTT. This codes for CASKNMGQGANSPLHF.

The J gene is TRBJ2-5, the V gene TRBV18; 10 positions agree with TRBD2. Trimming at V came to 4 bases and at J to 4 bases, leaving 6 bases not matched to a gene. The CDR3 sequence is 15 residues long. From germline, CDR1 is KGHSH and CDR2 LQKENI. The CDR3 DNA reads TGTGCCAGCTCACTTCGGACTAGCGGTGGAGAGACCCAGTACTTC. Its translation: CASSLRTSGGETQYF.

The chain links TRBV4-2 to TRBJ2-1, with 9 bases identical to TRBD2. The CDR3 extends over 17 amino acids. Germline loops: CDR1 LGHNA, CDR2 YNFKEQ. Germline trimming cut 3 bases from V and 0 bases from J; bases unmatched to any gene: 6. The CDR3 loop is CASSQTSGTSSYNEQFF. CDR3 nucleotide sequence: TGTGCCAGCAGCCAGACTAGCGGTACGAGCTCCTACAATGAGCAGTTCTTC.

This clone has a handful of counts. This chain connects TRBV20-1 to TRBJ1-1; tentatively, D is TRBD1 (5 bases). The CDR3 is made up of 11 amino acids. Germline V gene lookup returns CDR1 DFQATT and CDR2 SNEGSKA (reference sequence). V lost 4 bases and J 8 bases, leaving 11 bases between the germline ends. In DNA form, the CDR3 reads TGCAGTGCTAAGTTACAGGTGGAAGCTTTCTTT. Amino acid sequence: CSAKLQVEAFF.